This TCR beta chain was found in a study of T cells in Graves' hyperthyroidism and ophthalmopathy. Patients were excluded for uncontrolled infection, other autoimmune disease, pregnancy or lactation. PBMCs came from less than 11 ml fresh peripheral blood. This clonotype was seen once. The antigen is unknown. J gave up 8 bases and V 6 bases, and 13 bases lay outside the gene matches. This CDR3 is built from 14 residues. CDR1 is SEHNR and CDR2 is FQNEAQ in the germline V gene (reference sequence). General study findings and limits: Most clonotypes expanded in thyroid above 0.001 were likewise present in blood.

RNA transcripts provided the source from which TCR beta CDR3 regions were amplified. The HTBI set primed first-round TCR CDR3 RT-PCR. One entry per CDR3 protein, called by TCRdb with MiXCR from the multiplex PCR reads. The sample shows about 720,000 distinct CDR3 sequences, 16% of them seen only once. The sequence was obtained from a man aged 18 to 35 with Graves' hyperthyroidism. The specimen was blood. The rearrangement uses TRBV7-9 and TRBJ2-7, with 7 bases matching TRBD2. In DNA, the CDR3 is TGTGCCAGCAGTGTGGGACTAACACCGCCGCAGCAGTACTTC. It encodes CASSVGLTPPQQYF. Filled out from reference TRBV7-9 and TRBJ2-7, the complete variable domain reads DTGVSQNPRHKITKRGQNVTFRCDPISEHNRLYWYRQTLGQGPEFLTYFQNEAQLEKSRLLSDRFSAERPKGSFSTLEIQRTEQGDSAMYLCASSVGLTPPQQYFGPGTRLTVT.